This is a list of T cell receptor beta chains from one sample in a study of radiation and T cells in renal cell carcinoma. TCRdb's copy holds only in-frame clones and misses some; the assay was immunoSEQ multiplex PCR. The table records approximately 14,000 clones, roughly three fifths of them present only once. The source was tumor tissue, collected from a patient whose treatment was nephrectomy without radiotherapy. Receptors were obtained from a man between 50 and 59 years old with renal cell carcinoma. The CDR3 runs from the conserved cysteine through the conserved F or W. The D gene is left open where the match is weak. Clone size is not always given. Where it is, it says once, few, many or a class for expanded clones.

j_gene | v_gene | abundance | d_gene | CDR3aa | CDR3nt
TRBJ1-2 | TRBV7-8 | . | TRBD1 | CASSLERGQVGTF | TGTGCCAGCAGCTTAGAACGAGGACAGGTTGGCACCTTC
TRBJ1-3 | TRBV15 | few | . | CATSKTVTGNTIYF | TGTGCCACCAGCAAAACAGTAACTGGAAACACCATATATTTT
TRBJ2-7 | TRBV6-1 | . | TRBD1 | CASLGQGTLEQYF | TGTGCCAGCCTCGGACAGGGGACCCTCGAGCAGTACTTC
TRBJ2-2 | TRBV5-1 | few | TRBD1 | CASSGQGAANTGELFF | TGCGCCAGCAGCGGGCAGGGGGCCGCGAACACCGGGGAGCTGTTTTTT
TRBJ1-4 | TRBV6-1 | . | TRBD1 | CASIPGQGNEKLFF | TGTGCCAGCATTCCGGGACAGGGGAATGAAAAACTGTTTTTT
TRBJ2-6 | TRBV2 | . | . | CASSEEASGANVLTF | TGTGCCAGCAGTGAAGAGGCCTCTGGGGCCAACGTCCTGACTTTC
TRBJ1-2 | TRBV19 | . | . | CASSIDHSAGAAYGYTF | TGTGCCAGTAGTATAGATCACAGTGCAGGGGCGGCCTATGGCTACACCTTC
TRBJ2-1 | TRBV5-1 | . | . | CASHEGSGLWYNEQFF | TGCGCCAGCCATGAGGGGAGCGGGCTTTGGTACAATGAGCAGTTCTTC
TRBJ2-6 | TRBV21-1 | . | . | CASSKVNGSGANVLTF | TGTGCCAGCAGCAAGGTAAACGGGTCTGGGGCCAACGTCCTGACTTTC
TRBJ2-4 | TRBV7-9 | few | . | CASSLGQRDIQYF | TGTGCCAGCAGCTTAGGACAGAGGGACATTCAGTACTTC
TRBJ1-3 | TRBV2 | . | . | CASTPSGNTIYF | TGTGCCAGCACCCCCTCTGGAAACACCATATATTTT
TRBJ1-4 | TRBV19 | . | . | CASSPRQANEKLFF | TGTGCCAGTAGTCCTCGACAGGCAAATGAAAAACTGTTTTTT
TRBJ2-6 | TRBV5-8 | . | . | CASSGGVSGANVLTF | TGTGCCAGCAGCGGAGGGGTCTCTGGGGCCAACGTCCTGACTTTC
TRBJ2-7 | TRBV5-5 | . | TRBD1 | CASSLLGQGYEQYF | TGTGCCAGCAGCTTGCTGGGACAGGGGTACGAGCAGTACTTC
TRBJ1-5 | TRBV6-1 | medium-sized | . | CASSAREGNNQPQHF | TGTGCCAGCAGTGCCAGGGAAGGGAACAATCAGCCCCAGCATTTT
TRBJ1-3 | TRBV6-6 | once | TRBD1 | CASSTGQTSGNTIYF | TGTGCCAGCAGTACGGGACAGACCTCTGGAAACACCATATATTTT
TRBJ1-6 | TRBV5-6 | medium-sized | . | CASSATSGRALHF | TGTGCCAGCAGCGCAACCAGTGGGCGAGCCCTCCACTTT
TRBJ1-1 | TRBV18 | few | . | CASSRPPANTEAFF | TGTGCCAGCTCACGTCCCCCGGCTAACACTGAAGCTTTCTTT
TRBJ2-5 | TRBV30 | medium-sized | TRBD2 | CASAGGGRETQYF | TGTGCCTCGGCGGGGGGGGGCCGGGAGACCCAGTACTTC
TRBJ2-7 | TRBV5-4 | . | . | CASSLDPDYNEEQYF | TGTGCCAGCAGCTTGGATCCGGATTATAACGAGGAGCAGTACTTC
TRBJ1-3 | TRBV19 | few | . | CASRTAGAAGNTIYF | TGTGCCAGTAGGACCGCAGGGGCGGCTGGAAACACCATATATTTT
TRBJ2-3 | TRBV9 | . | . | CASSVDPFSGGTPSSTDTQYF | TGTGCCAGCAGCGTAGACCCCTTTTCAGGCGGAACTCCTTCTAGCACAGATACGCAGTATTTT
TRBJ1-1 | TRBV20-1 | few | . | CSASPFTEAFF | TGCAGTGCTAGCCCATTCACTGAAGCTTTCTTT
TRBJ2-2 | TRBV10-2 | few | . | CAQTAESANTGELFF | TGCGCACAAACAGCGGAGTCCGCGAACACCGGGGAGCTGTTTTTT
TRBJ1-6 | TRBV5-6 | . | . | CASSLGGNSPLHF | TGTGCCAGCAGCTTGGGGGGGAATTCACCCCTCCACTTT
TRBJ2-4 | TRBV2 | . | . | CASSEMQAKNIQYF | TGTGCCAGCAGTGAAATGCAGGCCAAAAACATTCAGTACTTC
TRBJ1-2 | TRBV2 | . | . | CASSDSRAWGVYGYTF | TGTGCCAGCAGTGATAGTCGGGCTTGGGGAGTCTATGGCTACACCTTC
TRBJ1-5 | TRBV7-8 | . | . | CASSLGIQGSNQPQHF | TGTGCCAGCAGCTTGGGAATACAGGGCTCCAATCAGCCCCAGCATTTT
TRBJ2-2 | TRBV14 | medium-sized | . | CASGFNTGELFF | TGTGCCAGCGGATTTAACACCGGGGAGCTGTTTTTT
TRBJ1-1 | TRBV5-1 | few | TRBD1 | CASSRDRTTEAFF | TGCGCCAGCAGCAGGGACAGGACCACTGAAGCTTTCTTT
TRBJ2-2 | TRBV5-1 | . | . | CASRELAGAGELFF | TGCGCCAGCAGAGAACTAGCAGGGGCGGGGGAGCTGTTTTTT
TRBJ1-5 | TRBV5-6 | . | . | CASSLAGGGLGNQPQHF | TGTGCCAGCAGCTTGGCCGGAGGGGGGCTGGGAAATCAGCCCCAGCATTTT
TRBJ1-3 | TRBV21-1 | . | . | CASSKRARGTPGNTIYF | TGTGCCAGCAGCAAGAGGGCAAGGGGAACTCCTGGAAACACCATATATTTT
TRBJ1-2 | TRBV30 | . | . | CAWTLDGSLGYTF | TGTGCCTGGACTCTGGACGGCAGTCTAGGCTACACCTTT
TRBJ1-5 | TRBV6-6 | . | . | CASSLQGFDQPQHF | TGTGCCAGCAGCCTCCAGGGGTTCGATCAGCCCCAGCATTTT